The 10 T cell receptor beta chains below come from one sample, sequenced in a study of blood T cell repertoires in COVID-19. Sequencing used immunoSEQ multiplex PCR; TCRdb keeps in-frame clones, though not all of them. The sample includes 140,000 to 150,000 clones, around four fifths of them seen just once. Sequencing input: PBMCs or T cells enriched from blood (not recorded which). Receptor source: a woman aged 40 to 50 who had recovered from COVID-19.

The V and J genes are TRBV5-1 and TRBJ2-3, with D unclear. V shed 1 base and J shed 5 bases, with 8 bases lying between them. Germline V lookup: CDR1 SGHRS, CDR2 YFSETQ. This CDR3 has 13 amino acids. DNA of the CDR3: TGCGCCAGCAGCTTGCCCCCCCAAGATACGCAGTATTTT. This sequence encodes CASSLPPQDTQYF.

V usage is TRBV10-3 and J usage is TRBJ2-7, with 8 bases lining up with TRBD1. The CDR3 is made up of 13 amino acids. CDR1 is ENHRY, CDR2 SYGVKD, per germline. Losses at the gene ends were 5 bases for V and 2 bases for J; bases not matched to a gene: 2. The CDR3 DNA is TGTGCCATCAGTCCGGGACAGGCCTACGAGCAGTACTTC. Its translation is CAISPGQAYEQYF.

The gene calls are TRBV19 and TRBJ1-6; no reliable D call. Trimming pared 6 bases from V and 5 bases from J, leaving 8 bases between. Germline V gene sequence: CDR1 LNHDA, CDR2 SQIVND (reference sequence). This CDR3 region has 13 residues. The chain's CDR3 is CASSRDHNSPLHF. DNA for the CDR3: TGTGCCAGTAGCCGGGATCATAATTCACCCCTCCACTTT.

V gene TRBV27 combines with J gene TRBJ2-1, with TRBD2 identical over 14 bases. The CDR3 is 14 residues long. CDR1 and CDR2 from the germline V gene are MNHEY and SMNVEV (reference sequence). J gave up 9 bases and V 5 bases, and 3 bases lay outside the gene matches. The CDR3 region is CASSPGLAGVEQFF. CDR3 coding DNA: TGTGCCAGCAGTCCGGGACTAGCGGGAGTTGAGCAGTTCTTC.

The chain recombines TRBV5-4 with TRBJ1-2; D gene unclear. The V and J ends lost 4 bases and 1 base respectively, with 14 bases between them. Germline CDR1 SGHNT, CDR2 YYREEE (reference sequence). The CDR3 consists of 15 residues. The CDR3 nucleotides read TGTGCCAGCAGCGGTTCACAGAGAAATAACTATGGCTACACCTTC. Translated: CASSGSQRNNYGYTF.

The rearrangement links TRBV28 to TRBJ1-2; tentatively, D is TRBD1 (5 bases). The V gene's germline CDR1 is MDHEN and CDR2 SYDVKM. V was shortened by 6 bases and J by 2 bases, with 16 bases between the two germline ends. The CDR3 has 15 residues. CDR3 in amino acids: CASSPSGGRNYGYTF. The CDR3 nucleotides are TGTGCCAGCAGCCCCTCGGGGGGGAGAAACTATGGCTACACCTTC.

This chain links TRBV2 with TRBJ2-3, with 7 bases that match TRBD1. Trimming cost V 7 bases and J 2 bases; bases outside gene matches: 15. The germline V gene has CDR1 SNHLY and CDR2 FYNNEI. CDR3 length: 17 residues. In DNA, the CDR3 is TGTGCCAGCATCGGACGACAGGGCGCAACCTTCACAGATACGCAGTATTTT. Encoded protein: CASIGRQGATFTDTQYF.

J is TRBJ1-2 and V is TRBV27; D not certain. The ends were cut back, 3 bases at V and 4 bases at J, with 12 bases in the middle. Per germline, CDR1 MNHEY and CDR2 SMNVEV (reference sequence). CDR3 length: 14 residues. The CDR3 sequence is CASSFGQSSYGYTF. The CDR3 bases are TGTGCCAGCAGTTTTGGGCAATCCTCCTATGGCTACACCTTC.

The chain employs TRBV10-3 and TRBJ2-5; D not resolved. This CDR3 is built from 13 residues. Deletions cut 6 bases from V and 2 bases from J, with 10 bases between. Germline V CDR1 and CDR2: ENHRY, SYGVKD. This chain's CDR3 is CAISPSVQETQYF. CDR3 coding DNA: TGTGCCATCAGCCCCAGTGTACAAGAGACCCAGTACTTC.

The gene calls are TRBV18 and TRBJ2-1, with TRBD1 as a possible D gene (5 bases). The germline V gene has CDR1 KGHSH and CDR2 LQKENI. The CDR3 consists of 14 residues. V lost 4 bases and J 1 base, leaving 8 bases between the germline ends. CDR3: CASSQTDSYNEQFF. DNA of the CDR3: TGTGCCAGCTCACAGACAGATTCCTACAATGAGCAGTTCTTC.